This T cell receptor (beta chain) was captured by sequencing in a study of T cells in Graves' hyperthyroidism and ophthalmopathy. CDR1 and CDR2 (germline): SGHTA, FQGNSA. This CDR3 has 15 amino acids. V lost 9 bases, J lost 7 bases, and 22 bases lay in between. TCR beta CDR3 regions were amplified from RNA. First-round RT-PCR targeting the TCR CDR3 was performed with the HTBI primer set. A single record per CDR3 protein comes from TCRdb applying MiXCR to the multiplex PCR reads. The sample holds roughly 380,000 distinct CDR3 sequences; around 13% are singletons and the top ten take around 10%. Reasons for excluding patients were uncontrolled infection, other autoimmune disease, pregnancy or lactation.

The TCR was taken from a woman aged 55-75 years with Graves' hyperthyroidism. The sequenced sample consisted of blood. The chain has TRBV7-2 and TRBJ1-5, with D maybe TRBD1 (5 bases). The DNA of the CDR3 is TGTGCCAGTAGTATCCGCGGATCCAGGGCCCAGCCCCAGCATTTT. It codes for CASSIRGSRAQPQHF.